These T cell receptor beta chains were read from a single sample in a study of cytomegalovirus exposure and HLA in healthy donors. Method: immunoSEQ multiplex PCR; TCRdb's copy keeps in-frame clones and lacks some. The table records approximately 69,000 clones, 66% of them present only once. Specimen: PBMCs. The receptors stem from a man aged 35 to 55 in good health and CMV-seropositive. Each CDR3 is given with its conserved first and last residue. Fields, in order: CDR3 length, clone size, J gene, D gene, V gene, CDR3 DNA, CDR3 protein. D genes are given only for firm matches. For some rows the clone size is stated as once, few or many, or as a class when expanded; others skip it.

13	few	TRBJ2-1	TRBD1	TRBV6-5	TGTGCCAGCAGTCGCGGACAGGGAAATGAGCAGTTCTTC	CASSRGQGNEQFF
16	few	TRBJ1-1	-	TRBV7-3	TGTGCCAGCAGCTTAATGCCAAGGGAGGTGAACACTGAAGCTTTCTTT	CASSLMPREVNTEAFF
13	-	TRBJ1-2	-	TRBV19	TGTGCCAGGGGGGAGGGGACTAACTATGGCTACACCTTC	CARGEGTNYGYTF
17	-	TRBJ2-3	-	TRBV2	TGTGCCAGCAGTGTCAGTCTGGGGGGGGGCCTCACAGATACGCAGTATTTT	CASSVSLGGGLTDTQYF
13	-	TRBJ1-2	-	TRBV18	TGTGCCAGCTCACAACAGGGTAACTATGGCTACACCTTC	CASSQQGNYGYTF
11	-	TRBJ2-7	-	TRBV5-4	TGTGCCAGCAGCCTCTACTACGAGCAGTACTTC	CASSLYYEQYF
16	few	TRBJ2-2	-	TRBV30	TGTGCCTGGAGAAAGCCCGTCGGTCTCAACACCGGGGAGCTGTTTTTT	CAWRKPVGLNTGELFF
14	-	TRBJ1-3	-	TRBV5-4	TGTGCCAGCAGCTTGGGAGGTTCTGGAAACACCATATATTTT	CASSLGGSGNTIYF
14	-	TRBJ1-6	-	TRBV2	TGTGCCAGCAGTGAAGCACAGGGCGCTTCACCCCTCCACTTT	CASSEAQGASPLHF
14	once	TRBJ1-5	-	TRBV6-8	TGTGCCAGCAGTTACCTCCTTAGAGGACAGCCCCAGCATTTT	CASSYLLRGQPQHF
13	-	TRBJ1-1	-	TRBV27	TGTGCCAGCAGTTTGTTCGGGAGATCTGAAGCTTTCTTT	CASSLFGRSEAFF
15	-	TRBJ2-7	TRBD2	TRBV10-3	TGTGCCATCATGGAGGCTAGCGGAAACTCCTACGAGCAGTACTTC	CAIMEASGNSYEQYF
17	once	TRBJ2-1	TRBD2	TRBV19	TGTGCCAGTAGTAAGGGAGCGGGGAGAAGCTCCTACAATGAGCAGTTCTTC	CASSKGAGRSSYNEQFF
17	-	TRBJ1-6	-	TRBV19	TGTGCCAGTAGTATTAATCAGGGGTTCTCCTATAATTCACCCCTCCACTTT	CASSINQGFSYNSPLHF
14	few	TRBJ2-5	-	TRBV7-6	TGTGCCAGCAGCTTAGGAGGAGGGGACGAGACCCAGTACTTC	CASSLGGGDETQYF
14	-	TRBJ2-7	-	TRBV25-1	TGTGCCAGCAGTGAATTAGGAGTTTGGAACGAGCAGTACTTC	CASSELGVWNEQYF
15	once	TRBJ2-2	-	TRBV7-2	TGTGCCTCTTGTCGGGGATACCTTAACACCGGGGAGCTGTTTTTT	CASCRGYLNTGELFF
13	once	TRBJ2-7	-	TRBV11-3	TGTGCCAGCAGCTTGGGGGGAAAATACGAGCAGTACTTC	CASSLGGKYEQYF
15	-	TRBJ2-7	TRBD1	TRBV9	TGTGCCAGCAGCGCCTCGGGACAGGGGGCCCACGAGCAGTACTTC	CASSASGQGAHEQYF
14	-	TRBJ2-5	TRBD1	TRBV11-3	TGTGCCAGCAGCCCCGACAGGGGGAGGAAGACCCAGTACTTC	CASSPDRGRKTQYF
17	-	TRBJ2-5	TRBD1	TRBV2	TGTGCCAGCAGCGCCCCGGGGGACACAGGGGGCGAAGAGACCCAGTACTTC	CASSAPGDTGGEETQYF
19	-	TRBJ2-2	TRBD2	TRBV27	TGTGCCAGCAGTTTCTATGGTCCGGGGGTAGCGGGGAGCACCGGGGAGCTGTTTTTT	CASSFYGPGVAGSTGELFF
16	-	TRBJ1-5	TRBD1	TRBV2	TGTGCCAGCGGCTCCCGGGACAGACGAGCCGCTCAGCCCCAGCATTTT	CASGSRDRRAAQPQHF
15	-	TRBJ1-4	-	TRBV7-9	TGTGCCAGCAGCCGTAAGACAGCCCGAAATGAAAAACTGTTTTTT	CASSRKTARNEKLFF
16	-	TRBJ2-5	TRBD2	TRBV27	TGTGCCAGCAGTTCACAAACCCTAGCGGGGGGGGAGACCCAGTACTTC	CASSSQTLAGGETQYF
17	once	TRBJ2-6	TRBD1	TRBV9	TGTGCCAGCAGCTCCCGGGACAGCATCTCTGGGGCCAACGTCCTGACTTTC	CASSSRDSISGANVLTF
13	-	TRBJ2-7	TRBD1	TRBV2	TGTGCCAGCAGTGCCGGGACAGGCTACGAGCAGTACTTC	CASSAGTGYEQYF
15	-	TRBJ2-7	TRBD2	TRBV5-4	TGTGCCAGCAGCTTGGAGCGGGGGGACACCTACGAGCAGTACTTC	CASSLERGDTYEQYF
14	-	TRBJ2-7	TRBD2	TRBV10-3	TGTGCCATCAGCCCACGGGGAGGGATTAACGAGCAGTACTTC	CAISPRGGINEQYF
14	-	TRBJ1-1	-	TRBV4-3	TGCGCCAGCAGCAAAGAAGTCAGGGGCTCTGAAGCTTTCTTT	CASSKEVRGSEAFF
14	-	TRBJ2-7	-	TRBV19	TGTGCCAGTAGACCTCATGGGGGGACCTACGAGCAGTACTTC	CASRPHGGTYEQYF
16	-	TRBJ2-3	TRBD2	TRBV5-8	TGTGCCAGCAGCTTGGGGGCGGGGGTTTACACAGATACGCAGTATTTT	CASSLGAGVYTDTQYF
14	-	TRBJ1-1	-	TRBV19	TGTGCCAGTAGTATGGCAGGTTGGAACACTGAAGCTTTCTTT	CASSMAGWNTEAFF
11	-	TRBJ2-1	-	TRBV18	TGTGCCAGCTCAGCCACAAATGAGCAGTTCTTC	CASSATNEQFF
14	few	TRBJ1-1	-	TRBV7-9	TGTGCCAGCACCCTGGGCCTTTACCACACTGAAGCTTTCTTT	CASTLGLYHTEAFF
14	-	TRBJ2-7	TRBD1	TRBV4-2	TGTGCCAGCAGCTTCCGGGACAGAGAATACGAGCAGTACTTC	CASSFRDREYEQYF
15	few	TRBJ2-7	-	TRBV11-3	TGTGCCAGCAGCCAGAGGCACAAGGCGGCATACGAGCAGTACTTC	CASSQRHKAAYEQYF
13	few	TRBJ1-2	-	TRBV28	TGTGCCAGCAGTTTAACACCTCCAGGTGGCTACACCTTC	CASSLTPPGGYTF
14	once	TRBJ1-5	-	TRBV5-8	TGTGCCAGCAGCCCCAGGTGGGGGCGGCAGCCCCAGCATTTT	CASSPRWGRQPQHF
14	-	TRBJ2-7	-	TRBV18	TGTGCCAGCTCACCGTTGACGGGTCCCTACGAGCAGTACTTC	CASSPLTGPYEQYF
15	-	TRBJ2-3	-	TRBV4-2	TGTGCCAGCAGCCAAGAGAGGGGGAGCACAGATACGCAGTATTTT	CASSQERGSTDTQYF
15	-	TRBJ1-4	TRBD1	TRBV25-1	TGTGCCAGCAGTCCAACCACAGGGGCTAGTGAAAAACTGTTTTTT	CASSPTTGASEKLFF
14	few	TRBJ1-1	TRBD1	TRBV5-1	TGCGCCAGCAGCCGGGACAGACAGAACACTGAAGCTTTCTTT	CASSRDRQNTEAFF
15	-	TRBJ1-6	TRBD1	TRBV7-2	TGTGCCAGCAGCTTAGGGACAGGGATGGTTTCACCCCTCCACTTT	CASSLGTGMVSPLHF
14	-	TRBJ1-6	-	TRBV19	TGTGCCAGTAGAGTATTGGACATGAATTCACCCCTCCACTTT	CASRVLDMNSPLHF
16	-	TRBJ2-4	TRBD2	TRBV19	TGTGCCAGTAGTGCCTACTCGCGGGGGGCGCGAAACATTCAGTACTTC	CASSAYSRGARNIQYF
15	-	TRBJ2-2	-	TRBV6-5	TGTGCCAGCAGTAAGCGGGACAGGTCAACCGGGGAGCTGTTTTTT	CASSKRDRSTGELFF
17	-	TRBJ2-5	TRBD2	TRBV5-1	TGCGCCAGCAGCTTGGCCGGGGCTAGCGGGGGGCAAGAGACCCAGTACTTC	CASSLAGASGGQETQYF
11	-	TRBJ1-1	-	TRBV2	TGTGCCAGCACGGGGGAGACTGAAGCTTTCTTT	CASTGETEAFF
13	once	TRBJ1-3	-	TRBV30	TGTGCCTGGAGTGGGAGGGCTGGAAACACCATATATTTT	CAWSGRAGNTIYF